This is a list of T cell receptor beta chains from one sample in a study of cytomegalovirus exposure and HLA in healthy donors. TCRdb keeps only in-frame clones here, not all; method: immunoSEQ multiplex PCR. The sample has 120,000 or so clones; around 72% are singletons. Input material: PBMCs. These receptors were obtained from a man younger than 45 in good health and CMV-seronegative. Both conserved end residues are part of each CDR3. Each record gives: CDR3 protein, V gene.

CDR3: CASSITGQGNSPLHF
V: TRBV28

CDR3: CASSRSGQGLEKLFF
V: TRBV18

CDR3: CATSRGLDSNSPLHF
V: TRBV15

CDR3: CASRGTGYTEAFF
V: TRBV2

CDR3: CASSYRVAYEQYF
V: TRBV19

CDR3: CASSRQGGGYTF
V: TRBV6-5

CDR3: CASSQQGQRETQYF
V: TRBV5-1

CDR3: CASSPSSGFTDTQYF
V: TRBV7-9

CDR3: CASSLGQVYEQYF
V: TRBV11-2

CDR3: CALRAAGQETQYF
V: TRBV6-1

CDR3: CASSQGPGLNYGYTF
V: TRBV4-1

CDR3: CATSRVGGRNEQFF
V: TRBV15

CDR3: CAISARDSGLGRNTIYF
V: TRBV10-3

CDR3: CASGRDSGNTIYF
V: TRBV9

CDR3: CASLGGGAGTDTQYF
V: TRBV28

CDR3: CASSFSLRGNTIYF
V: TRBV11-2

CDR3: CASSSPGENYGYTF
V: TRBV28

CDR3: CASSSGVANEQFF
V: TRBV18

CDR3: CASSIMRAGGYTF
V: TRBV19

CDR3: CASSLGGVANEQYF
V: TRBV5-4

CDR3: CASSLAGTGRNYGYTF
V: TRBV7-8

CDR3: CASSESLRSASGWAYF
V: TRBV10-2

CDR3: CASSAVTSGGLGELFF
V: TRBV7-3

CDR3: CASSDTGTSGNTIYF
V: TRBV5-6

CDR3: CASSLGGTGQETQYF
V: TRBV7-9

CDR3: CASSYRGDEKLFF
V: TRBV6-6

CDR3: CAWTRGAQETQYF
V: TRBV30

CDR3: CASSYSGGSPYEQYF
V: TRBV6-5

CDR3: CASSLVRGLGTEAFF
V: TRBV7-9